Below are 27 T cell receptor beta chains sequenced from a single sample in a study of human T cells and chemical hapten exposure. TCRdb itself ran the RACE reads through MiXCR, one entry per CDR3 protein. This sample has under 95,000 distinct CDR3 sequences, with around 9% found just once. Described time point: healthy volunteer bleed at 2 weeks. Total RNA was extracted from unfractionated whole blood. The sample consisted of whole blood. These receptors originate from a female donor in good health. Some clones in this sample may be carry-over from other donors' samples.

The J gene is TRBJ2-3, the V gene TRBV24-1; no reliable D call. This CDR3 spans 16 amino acids. Per germline, CDR1 KGHDR and CDR2 SFDVKD. V shed 4 bases and J shed 1 base, with 14 bases lying between them. Here the CDR3 reads CATSDATPDRTDTQYF. The CDR3 DNA sequence: TGTGCCACCAGTGACGCGACACCGGACCGCACAGATACGCAGTATTTT.

This rearrangement joins TRBV6-6 to TRBJ1-1, with D possibly TRBD1 on 5 matching bases. CDR3 length: 13 residues. The germline V and J ends were trimmed by 9 bases and 1 base, with 12 bases remaining between them. Germline V gene lookup returns CDR1 MNHNY and CDR2 SVGAGI (reference sequence). The CDR3 nucleotides read TGTGCCAGTATACAGGATTGGAACACTGAAGCTTTCTTT. Encoded protein: CASIQDWNTEAFF.

In this sample, this clonotype turned up a few times. The chain links TRBV6-2 or TRBV6-3 to TRBJ2-4; unclear D gene. The V gene's germline CDR1 is MNHEY and CDR2 SVGEGT. V lost 0 bases, J lost 4 bases, and 10 bases lay in between. This CDR3 contains 15 residues. The CDR3 DNA sequence: TGTGCCAGCAGTTACTCATGGGGTCCTAAAAACATTCAGTACTTC. Translation gives CASSYSWGPKNIQYF.

The chain recombines TRBV7-3 with TRBJ1-5; D is ambiguous. Germline V lookup: CDR1 SGHTA, CDR2 FQGTGA. The CDR3 has 13 amino acids. V dropped 2 bases and J dropped 4 bases, with 6 bases sitting between them. CDR3 sequence: CASSLEHNQPQHF. For the CDR3, the DNA is TGTGCCAGCAGCTTAGAACATAATCAGCCCCAGCATTTT.

A note on this clonotype: A much larger clone differs by one base, so this may be a read error. This chain links TRBV28 with TRBJ2-7, with TRBD1 identical over 10 bases. Germline V gene lookup returns CDR1 MDHEN and CDR2 SYDVKM. The CDR3 loop spans 15 amino acids. The CDR3 DNA reads TGTGCCAGCAGCCCCCCGGGACAGGGGACCTACGAGCAGAACTTC. Its translation is CASSPPGQGTYEQNF.

There are many counts of this clonotype. CDR3 protein: CSAGSGSLSGNTIYF. The CDR3 DNA reads TGCAGCGCCGGAAGCGGGTCCCTCTCTGGAAACACCATATATTTT. V is TRBV29-1 and J is TRBJ1-3; no clear D. CDR1 is SQVTM, CDR2 ANQGSEA, per germline. V was pared by 7 bases and J by 0 bases, with 16 bases between. CDR3 length: 15 amino acids. The complete variable domain, with remaining parts taken from reference TRBV29-1 and TRBJ1-3, reads SAVISQKPSRDICQRGTSLTIQCQVDSQVTMMFWYRQQPGQSLTLIATANQGSEATYESGFVIDKFPISRPNLTFSTLTVSNMSPEDSSIYLCSAGSGSLSGNTIYFGEGSWLTVV.

This chain joins TRBV14 and TRBJ2-7; D is perhaps TRBD1 or TRBD2 (5 bases each). The CDR3 loop spans 14 amino acids. Germline loops: CDR1 SGHDN, CDR2 FVKESK. Deletions cut 1 base from V and 6 bases from J, with 13 bases between. The CDR3 region has the DNA TGTGCCAGCAGCCAAGGAATGGGGGACGCCGAGCAGTACTTC. Encoded protein: CASSQGMGDAEQYF. Full variable domain (missing parts from reference TRBV14 and TRBJ2-7): EAGVTQFPSHSVIEKGQTVTLRCDPISGHDNLYWYRRVMGKEIKFLLHFVKESKQDESGMPNNRFLAERTGGTYSTLKVQPAELEDSGVYFCASSQGMGDAEQYFGPGTRLTVT.

The sample holds a few counts of this clonotype. The rearrangement joins TRBV6-1 to TRBJ2-3, with D tentatively TRBD2 (6 bases). Trimming removed 0 bases at V and 1 base at J, with 17 bases between. In germline, CDR1 is MNHNS, CDR2 SASEGT. There are 18 residues in the CDR3. Written as DNA, the CDR3 is TGTGCCAGCAGTGAAGCTTCCTTTGGACTAAAGGGCACAGATACGCAGTATTTT. It codes for CASSEASFGLKGTDTQYF.

This chain joins TRBV12-3 or TRBV12-4 and TRBJ1-5, with 9 bases fitting TRBD1. CDR3 length equals 14 residues. With V trimmed by 5 bases and J by 5 bases, 4 bases remained unmatched. CDR3 sequence (DNA): TGTGCCAGCAGTCAACAGGGGGCCCATCAGCCCCAGCATTTT. As protein: CASSQQGAHQPQHF.

The V call is TRBV9, the J call TRBJ1-5, with 7 positions matching TRBD1. Germline-derived CDR1 and CDR2 are SGDLS and YYNGEE. The trim removed 2 bases at V and 6 bases at J, leaving 11 bases unmatched. This CDR3 is built from 16 residues. The DNA for the CDR3 is TGTGCCAGCAGCGTCCTCAGACAGGGACTGTTTCAGCCCCAGCATTTT. As protein: CASSVLRQGLFQPQHF. Filled out from reference TRBV9 and TRBJ1-5, the complete variable domain reads DSGVTQTPKHLITATGQRVTLRCSPRSGDLSVYWYQQSLDQGLQFLIQYYNGEERAKGNILERFSAQQFPDLHSELNLSSLELGDSALYFCASSVLRQGLFQPQHFGDGTRLSIL.

This clonotype was picked up a small number of times. CDR3 sequence: CASSYSSSGITGELFF. CDR3 DNA: TGTGCCAGCAGTTACTCGTCAAGCGGGATCACCGGGGAGCTGTTTTTT. This chain connects TRBV6-5 to TRBJ2-2; 7 bases match TRBD2. The CDR3 runs 16 residues. The germline V gene has CDR1 MNHEY and CDR2 SVGAGI. The junction had 5 bases not matched to a gene; V was cut back by 0 bases and J by 4 bases.

V and J are TRBV20-1 and TRBJ1-1; no clear D gene. The germline V gene encodes CDR1 DFQATT and CDR2 SNEGSKA (reference sequence). The CDR3 is 13 amino acids. V dropped 3 bases and J dropped 1 base, with 9 bases sitting between them. This CDR3 is CSASNPGNTEAFF. The CDR3 DNA reads TGCAGTGCTAGTAATCCGGGGAACACTGAAGCTTTCTTT.

V and J are TRBV15 and TRBJ2-5, with unresolved D. Per the germline V gene, CDR1 is LNHNV and CDR2 is YYDKDF (reference sequence). The V end was cut by 3 bases, the J end by 1 base, with 15 bases between. The CDR3 contains 16 residues. The CDR3 DNA follows: TGTGCCACCAGCAGCCCCCCAACTGGGCTCCAAGAGACCCAGTACTTC. It translates to CATSSPPTGLQETQYF.

This clonotype has only a few counts. The chain carries TRBV5-1 and TRBJ2-3, with 7 nucleotides matching TRBD2. The J segment lost 3 bases and the V segment lost 4 bases, leaving 8 bases of the junction unmatched. Germline V gene lookup returns CDR1 SGHRS and CDR2 YFSETQ. This CDR3 comprises 15 residues. The CDR3 loop is CASSPGLVLTDTQYF. The CDR3 DNA is TGCGCCAGCAGCCCAGGACTAGTATTGACAGATACGCAGTATTTT.

V gene TRBV2 combines with J gene TRBJ2-7, with D possibly being TRBD1 (6 bases). The CDR3 length is 12 residues. Germline V gene data show CDR1 as SNHLY and CDR2 as FYNNEI. V was pared by 6 bases and J by 6 bases, with 12 bases between. The CDR3 DNA follows: TGTGCCAGCAGGGACAGTCCGGGCGAGCAGTACTTC. Translated: CASRDSPGEQYF.

This clonotype was found many times. The chain joins TRBV7-8 to TRBJ2-1; 15 bases line up with TRBD2. CDR1 and CDR2 from the germline V gene are SGHVS and FQNEAQ. V shed 10 bases, J shed 9 bases, and the junction held 7 bases outside the gene matches. This CDR3 is built from 14 residues. The CDR3 reads CATSTGLAGGEQFF. The CDR3 nucleotides read TGTGCCACCTCGACGGGACTAGCGGGAGGTGAGCAGTTCTTC.

This clonotype was seen only a few times. The DNA of the CDR3 is TGTGCCAGCAGCCCCCTAGCGGACACGGGGGGCCAGTTCTTC. It is translated as CASSPLADTGGQFF. The gene calls are TRBV7-2 and TRBJ2-1; possibly TRBD2 for D (7 bases). CDR3 length equals 14 residues. The germline V and J ends were trimmed by 5 bases and 13 bases, with 21 bases remaining between them. Per the germline V gene, CDR1 is SGHTA and CDR2 is FQGNSA. Full variable domain (remainder filled in from reference TRBV7-2 and TRBJ2-1): GAGVSQSPSNKVTEKGKDVELRCDPISGHTALYWYRQSLGQGLEFLIYFQGNSAPDKSGLPSDRFSAERTGGSVSTLTIQRTQQEDSAVYLCASSPLADTGGQFFGPGTRLTVL.

In this sample, this clonotype turned up a few times. V is TRBV9 and J is TRBJ2-1, with a possible D match to TRBD1 (5 bases). V lost 0 bases, J lost 5 bases, and 12 bases lay in between. There are 15 residues in the CDR3. Germline V gene lookup returns CDR1 SGDLS and CDR2 YYNGEE. CDR3 coding DNA: TGTGCCAGCAGCGTAGATCAGGGTCTCCACAATGAGCAGTTCTTC. It codes for CASSVDQGLHNEQFF.

This clonotype was observed a few times. This chain links TRBV20-1 with TRBJ2-1; D gene ambiguous. The germline V gene has CDR1 DFQATT and CDR2 SNEGSKA (reference sequence). V lost 2 bases, J lost 4 bases, and 18 bases lay in between. This CDR3 comprises 16 residues. For the CDR3, the DNA is TGCAGTGCTAGATCCCCCCGTCCCCCCGAATACAATGAGCAGTTCTTC. It is translated as CSARSPRPPEYNEQFF.

The chain recombines TRBV5-6 with TRBJ1-1; no reliable D call. The CDR3 sequence is 15 residues long. Trimming removed 1 base at V and 2 bases at J, with 12 bases between. Germline lookup yields CDR1 SGHDT and CDR2 YYEEEE. CDR3 nucleotides: TGTGCCAGCAGCTTGCAAGGTCAGCTCAACACTGAAGCTTTCTTT. Translated, it gives CASSLQGQLNTEAFF.

This clonotype was observed a few times. The V and J genes are TRBV20-1 and TRBJ2-7; D unresolved. Germline CDR1 DFQATT, CDR2 SNEGSKA (reference sequence). This CDR3 contains 13 residues. Deletions cut 4 bases from V and 2 bases from J, with 12 bases between. The CDR3 spells CSANRIPPYEQYF. The CDR3 DNA sequence: TGCAGTGCTAATAGAATTCCCCCCTACGAGCAGTACTTC.

The chain combines TRBV6-6 with TRBJ1-1, with D perhaps matching TRBD1 (5 bases). With 6 bases removed from V and 7 bases from J, the gap between germline ends came to 6 bases. The V gene's germline CDR1 is MNHNY and CDR2 SVGAGI (reference sequence). The CDR3 is 10 residues long. Written as DNA, the CDR3 is TGTGCCAGCAGCGACAGTGAAGCTTTCTTT. This sequence encodes CASSDSEAFF.

The chain links TRBV24-1 to TRBJ2-3, with no clear D. V lost 7 bases, J lost 6 bases, and 7 bases lay in between. The CDR3 is 11 residues long. Germline V gene lookup returns CDR1 KGHDR and CDR2 SFDVKD. DNA of the CDR3: TGTGCCACCAGGCAGTCTGATACGCAGTATTTT. This sequence encodes CATRQSDTQYF.

The chain joins TRBV2 to TRBJ1-1; no clear D gene. The CDR3 spans 14 residues. V was clipped by 6 bases and J by 1 base, with 12 bases between them. In germline, CDR1 is SNHLY, CDR2 FYNNEI. CDR3 residues: CASRAPAQNTEAFF. DNA of the CDR3: TGTGCCAGCAGGGCCCCAGCTCAGAACACTGAAGCTTTCTTT.

V usage is TRBV5-6 and J usage is TRBJ1-2; no clear D. V lost 0 bases to trimming and J lost 3 bases, with 6 bases between them. The germline V gene has CDR1 SGHDT and CDR2 YYEEEE. The CDR3 contains 13 residues. This CDR3 is CASSLGADYGYTF. The CDR3 DNA reads TGTGCCAGCAGCTTGGGGGCAGACTATGGCTACACCTTC.

The chain uses TRBV12-3 or TRBV12-4 and TRBJ2-7; 7 nucleotides match TRBD2. This CDR3 contains 13 residues. Trimming cost V 5 bases and J 3 bases; bases outside gene matches: 4. The CDR3 sequence: CASSTGTIYEQYF. As DNA, the CDR3 is TGTGCCAGCAGTACCGGGACTATCTACGAGCAGTACTTC.

This clonotype has only a few counts. This chain links TRBV20-1 with TRBJ2-1, with TRBD2 identical over 8 bases. V lost 3 bases, J lost 6 bases, and 13 bases stayed unmatched. From germline, CDR1 is DFQATT and CDR2 SNEGSKA (reference sequence). CDR3 length: 16 amino acids. Written as DNA, the CDR3 is TGCAGTGCTAGGAACCTAGCGGGTAAAACGATCAATGAGCAGTTCTTC. As protein: CSARNLAGKTINEQFF.